This paragraph covers one T cell receptor (beta chain) sequence. Its antigen is not known. Patients showing uncontrolled infection, other autoimmune disease, pregnancy or lactation were ineligible. Diagnosing involved the use of clinical symptoms, serum thyroxine and TRAb, thyroid ultrasound and orbital computed tomography. This entry belongs to a study of T cells in Graves' hyperthyroidism and ophthalmopathy. The wider study: Initial diagnosis, before any treatment, was when peripheral blood was collected. Overall study results and limits: Median prediction lead before ophthalmopathy onset was around 7 months with the model.

Trimming removed 5 bases at V and 10 bases at J, with 18 bases between. CDR1 and CDR2 from the germline V gene are MNHNS and SASEGT. CDR3 length equals 15 residues. TCR beta CDR3 regions were amplified from RNA transcripts. Using the HTBI primer set, a first-round RT-PCR was run on the TCR CDR3. Each CDR3 protein is one row after TCRdb ran MiXCR on the multiplex PCR reads. Among some 320,000 distinct CDR3 sequences listed, roughly 13% were seen once. The chain uses TRBV6-1 and TRBJ1-6, with TRBD1 as a possible D gene (6 bases). The sequenced sample consisted of blood. The sequence was collected from a woman aged 40 to 50 with Graves' ophthalmopathy. CDR3 sequence: CASSTGRGRSSPLHF. For the CDR3, the DNA is TGTGCCAGCAGTACCGGTCGGGGGCGTAGCTCACCCCTCCACTTT.